A single sample gave rise to the 28 T cell receptor beta chains below, sequenced in a study of OX40 agonist ivuxolimab in advanced cancers. Library generation was performed with the immunoSEQ multiplex PCR assay. This immuneACCESS table, as held by TCRdb, lists in-frame sequences with V and J called but not all clones. Of the missing ones, under half trace to an unresolved V gene in checked studies; the others have no known cause. The table for this sample lists around 100,000 clones; 90% to 95% of them were counted only once. The top ten constitute around 0.25% of the sample. The sample was CD4+ or CD8+ T cells sorted from blood, taken in a trial of the OX40 agonist ivuxolimab. The source is an adult with an advanced solid tumor such as melanoma, head and neck, liver or kidney cancer.

V usage is TRBV28 and J usage is TRBJ1-6; a possible D gene is TRBD1 (5 bases). Germline V gene data show CDR1 as MDHEN and CDR2 as SYDVKM. V dropped 7 bases and J dropped 7 bases, with 14 bases sitting between them. The CDR3 is 14 amino acids. CDR3 bases: TGTGCCAGCACCGCCAGGGCCTCCAATTCACCCCTCCACTTT. Translation gives CASTARASNSPLHF.

The rearrangement uses TRBV18 and TRBJ1-5; possibly TRBD1 for D (5 bases). With 3 bases removed from V and 4 bases from J, the gap between germline ends came to 10 bases. This CDR3 has 14 residues. Germline values: CDR1 KGHSH, CDR2 LQKENI. CDR3 coding DNA: TGTGCCAGCTCACCTGGGGGGACGAATCAGCCCCAGCATTTT. This codes for CASSPGGTNQPQHF.

V usage is TRBV7-2 and J usage is TRBJ2-3; 9 nucleotides line up with TRBD2. CDR1 is SGHTA and CDR2 is FQGNSA in the germline V gene. The V and J ends lost 4 bases and 9 bases, in that order; junction bases with no gene match: 14. This CDR3 region has 16 residues. CDR3 sequence: CASSSQGAGGGGTQYF. The CDR3 bases are TGTGCCAGCAGCTCCCAAGGAGCGGGGGGCGGGGGGACGCAGTATTTT.

The V call is TRBV30, the J call TRBJ1-5; perhaps TRBD1 as D (5 bases). The germline V and J ends were trimmed by 4 bases and 2 bases, with 12 bases remaining between them. The germline V gene encodes CDR1 GTSNPN and CDR2 SVGIG (reference sequence). The length of the CDR3 is 14 residues. The CDR3 sequence: CAWKGDVGNQPQHF. The CDR3 DNA reads as TGTGCCTGGAAAGGGGATGTGGGCAATCAGCCCCAGCATTTT.

J is TRBJ1-4 and V is TRBV4-1; 8 positions agree with TRBD1. The CDR3 extends over 18 amino acids. Looked up from germline, CDR1 is MGHRA and CDR2 is YSYEKL. V lost 4 bases, J lost 7 bases, and 17 bases stayed unmatched. Here the CDR3 DNA reads TGCGCCAGCAGCCTTATTCTGCTGAGACAGGGGTTAGGTGAAAAACTGTTTTTT. It is translated as CASSLILLRQGLGEKLFF.

CDR3: CASSVGVHTDTQYF. The CDR3 DNA reads as TGTGCCAGCAGCGTAGGAGTCCACACAGATACGCAGTATTTT. The genes are TRBV9 and TRBJ2-3; D is ambiguous. Germline V gene data show CDR1 as SGDLS and CDR2 as YYNGEE. There are 14 residues in the CDR3. The V end lost 0 bases, the J end lost 2 bases, and 7 bases lay between the germline ends.

The chain couples TRBV5-5 to TRBJ1-5; the match to TRBD1 covers 9 bases. The CDR3 runs 17 residues. Germline lookup yields CDR1 SGHKS and CDR2 YYEKEE (reference sequence). Trimming cost V 2 bases and J 0 bases; bases outside gene matches: 6. In DNA form, the CDR3 reads TGTGCCAGCAGCTTTGGGACAGGGCTGAATAGCAATCAGCCCCAGCATTTT. Encoded protein: CASSFGTGLNSNQPQHF.

The rearrangement links TRBV4-3 to TRBJ1-3; D is unresolved. This CDR3 has 18 residues. Germline lookup yields CDR1 LGHNA and CDR2 YSLEER. Trimming stripped 1 base from V and 0 bases from J, with 16 bases between. For the CDR3, the DNA is TGCGCCAGCAGCCAAGCGAACAGCAGGCTGAGCTCTGGAAACACCATATATTTT. Translation gives CASSQANSRLSSGNTIYF.

V gene TRBV30 combines with J gene TRBJ1-1; D is ambiguous. V shed 3 bases and J shed 5 bases, with 13 bases lying between them. The germline CDR1 and CDR2 sequences are GTSNPN and SVGIG (reference sequence). The length of the CDR3 is 13 residues. CDR3 bases: TGTGCCTGGAGCGCAACACCGGGAACTGAAGCTTTCTTT. The encoded protein is CAWSATPGTEAFF. The full variable domain, completed using reference TRBV30 and TRBJ1-1, is SQTIHQWPATLVQPVGSPLSLECTVEGTSNPNLYWYRQAAGRGLQLLFYSVGIGQISSEVPQNLSASRPQDRQFILSSKKLLLSDSGFYLCAWSATPGTEAFFGQGTRLTVV.

The chain uses TRBV11-1 and TRBJ1-1; D is perhaps TRBD1 (5 bases). The CDR3 totals 14 residues. Germline CDR1 and CDR2: SGHAT and FQDESV (reference sequence). V was clipped by 5 bases and J by 1 base, with 11 bases between them. CDR3 region: CASSPGPTNTEAFF. The CDR3 nucleotides are TGTGCCAGCAGCCCGGGACCGACGAACACTGAAGCTTTCTTT.

This chain links TRBV28 with TRBJ2-1; D gene ambiguous. This CDR3 region has 14 residues. The germline V and J ends were trimmed by 5 bases and 6 bases, with 14 bases remaining between them. CDR1 is MDHEN and CDR2 is SYDVKM in the germline V gene. In DNA form, the CDR3 reads TGTGCCAGCAGTCCTCTCGGCAACGCCAATGAGCAGTTCTTC. This sequence encodes CASSPLGNANEQFF.

The chain combines TRBV11-2 with TRBJ1-1; D gene uncertain. Germline V gene sequence: CDR1 SGHAT, CDR2 FQNNGV. This CDR3 is built from 14 residues. V lost 7 bases, J lost 3 bases, and 15 bases lay in between. CDR3 sequence: CASTDRGWDTEAFF. The CDR3 coding sequence is TGTGCCAGCACCGACCGAGGTTGGGACACTGAAGCTTTCTTT. The whole variable domain, remainder taken from reference TRBV11-2 and TRBJ1-1, is EAGVAQSPRYKIIEKRQSVAFWCNPISGHATLYWYQQILGQGPKLLIQFQNNGVVDDSQLPKDRFSAERLKGVDSTLKIQPAKLEDSAVYLCASTDRGWDTEAFFGQGTRLTVV.

This chain uses TRBV2 with TRBJ1-5; D gene unclear. The V end lost 4 bases, the J end lost 7 bases, and 14 bases lay between the germline ends. The CDR3 runs 14 residues. The germline gives CDR1 SNHLY, CDR2 FYNNEI. The CDR3 sequence: CASSVKGTRQPQHF. In nucleotides, the CDR3 is TGTGCCAGCAGTGTGAAAGGTACTCGCCAGCCCCAGCATTTT. Using reference TRBV2 and TRBJ1-5 for the parts outside the CDR3, the full variable domain is EPEVTQTPSHQVTQMGQEVILRCVPISNHLYFYWYRQILGQKVEFLVSFYNNEISEKSEIFDDQFSVERPDGSNFTLKIRSTKLEDSAMYFCASSVKGTRQPQHFGDGTRLSIL.

DNA for the CDR3: TGTGCCAGCAGTGTTATGTTGGGTAGCAATCAGCCCCAGCATTTT. It yields the protein CASSVMLGSNQPQHF. The J gene is TRBJ1-5, the V gene TRBV2; D call uncertain. V shed 4 bases and J shed 0 bases, with 10 bases lying between them. Germline CDR1 SNHLY, CDR2 FYNNEI. This CDR3 contains 15 residues.

V gene TRBV6-5 combines with J gene TRBJ1-6; 10 bases match TRBD1. The V segment lost 4 bases and the J segment 6 bases; nucleotides outside the gene matches: 6. Germline V lookup: CDR1 MNHEY, CDR2 SVGAGI. The CDR3 is 16 residues long. The CDR3 sequence is CASSSGQGRGNSPLHF. CDR3 in DNA: TGTGCCAGCAGTTCGGGACAGGGGCGCGGTAATTCACCCCTCCACTTT.

V is TRBV10-3 and J is TRBJ1-5; D perhaps matches TRBD1 (6 bases). This CDR3 has 14 amino acids. V lost 2 bases to trimming and J lost 2 bases, with 7 bases between them. Germline V gene lookup returns CDR1 ENHRY and CDR2 SYGVKD. The CDR3 loop reads CAISEGGRNQPQHF. DNA for the CDR3: TGTGCCATCAGTGAGGGGGGGCGCAATCAGCCCCAGCATTTT.

The genes are TRBV6-1 and TRBJ1-5; no clear D. The V gene lost 4 bases and the J gene lost 6 bases, with 13 bases spanning the gap. The length of the CDR3 is 14 residues. Germline loops: CDR1 MNHNS, CDR2 SASEGT. In DNA, the CDR3 is TGTGCCAGCAGTGCGGACGTTTCGATTCAGCCCCAGCATTTT. This encodes CASSADVSIQPQHF.

V gene TRBV11-3 combines with J gene TRBJ1-5; 9 nucleotides line up with TRBD1. Germline-derived CDR1 and CDR2 are SGHNT and YENEEA. The CDR3 has 15 residues. J was trimmed by 4 bases and V by 5 bases; bases with no gene match: 6. The CDR3 here is CASSLTGGTNQPQHF. For the CDR3, the DNA is TGTGCCAGCAGCCTGACAGGGGGGACAAATCAGCCCCAGCATTTT.

This clone was detected once. The rearrangement uses TRBV5-1 and TRBJ1-1, with TRBD1 as a possible D gene (5 bases). V shed 4 bases and J shed 1 base, with 8 bases lying between them. There are 13 residues in the CDR3. Per the germline V gene, CDR1 is SGHRS and CDR2 is YFSETQ. Here the CDR3 reads CASSRQRNTEAFF. CDR3 coding DNA: TGCGCCAGCAGCCGACAGAGGAACACTGAAGCTTTCTTT.

The chain carries TRBV6-6 and TRBJ2-7; 12 bases are shared with TRBD2. CDR1 MNHNY and CDR2 SVGAGI come from the germline V gene (reference sequence). The CDR3 extends over 16 amino acids. V was pared by 6 bases and J by 1 base, with 7 bases of the junction left unmatched. The CDR3 DNA follows: TGTGCCAGCAGCCCGGTGGGACTAGCGGGTTCCTACGAGCAGTACGTC. Protein sequence: CASSPVGLAGSYEQYV.

This chain links TRBV4-3 with TRBJ1-5, with TRBD1 identical over 7 bases. Per the germline V gene, CDR1 is LGHNA and CDR2 is YSLEER. V lost 3 bases to trimming and J lost 0 bases; unmatched junction nucleotides: 2. The CDR3 covers 15 residues. CDR3: CASSQGTASNQPQHF. CDR3 nucleotides: TGCGCCAGCAGCCAGGGGACAGCTAGCAATCAGCCCCAGCATTTT.

The chain combines TRBV9 with TRBJ2-1; D unresolved. Germline values: CDR1 SGDLS, CDR2 YYNGEE. Between the trimmed V and J ends, which lost 0 bases and 8 bases, there was a span of 12 bases. The CDR3 contains 14 residues. The CDR3 here is CASSVVGRMDEQFF. CDR3 bases: TGTGCCAGCAGCGTAGTCGGGCGGATGGATGAGCAGTTCTTC.

The chain is built from TRBV27 and TRBJ2-1; D possibly corresponds to TRBD1 (7 bases). Germline loops: CDR1 MNHEY, CDR2 SMNVEV (reference sequence). This CDR3 contains 17 residues. Trimming pared 6 bases from V and 9 bases from J, leaving 27 bases between. The CDR3 DNA follows: TGTGCCAGCAGCCTCTTATCGGGTACAGGAGGGGGCATTGAGCAGTTCTTC. Translating it yields CASSLLSGTGGGIEQFF.

This chain connects TRBV28 to TRBJ1-2; TRBD1 agrees at 9 bases. This CDR3 has 17 amino acids. Germline V CDR1 and CDR2: MDHEN, SYDVKM. V was clipped by 6 bases and J by 2 bases; unmatched bases: 13. CDR3 sequence (DNA): TGTGCCAGCAGGACATATACAGGGGGCAGGGACAACTATGGCTACACCTTC. It yields the protein CASRTYTGGRDNYGYTF.

The chain joins TRBV23-1 to TRBJ2-6; no clear D gene. TRBV23-1 is marked as an open reading frame, function uncertain. The V end was cut by 0 bases, the J end by 2 bases, with 8 bases between. The CDR3 runs 16 residues. CDR3 DNA: TGCGCCAGCAGTCAATCAAGAGCCCCTGGGGCCAACGTCCTGACTTTC. This translates into CASSQSRAPGANVLTF.

The gene calls are TRBV2 and TRBJ1-1, with no clear D. Germline loops: CDR1 SNHLY, CDR2 FYNNEI. The CDR3 has 11 amino acids. V dropped 6 bases and J dropped 11 bases, with 13 bases sitting between them. The CDR3 protein is CASREEVRAFF. The CDR3 DNA sequence: TGTGCCAGCAGGGAGGAAGTCCGGGCTTTCTTT.

V gene TRBV11-3 combines with J gene TRBJ2-1; D is unresolved. The CDR3 runs to 13 residues. Germline CDR1 SGHNT, CDR2 YENEEA. The germline V and J ends were trimmed by 3 bases and 6 bases, with 9 bases remaining between them. CDR3 DNA sequence: TGTGCCAGCAGCTTCGGGCAGCCCAATGAGCAGTTCTTC. This codes for CASSFGQPNEQFF.

The rearrangement joins TRBV6-5 to TRBJ1-1, with TRBD1 as a possible D gene (5 bases). The V gene's germline CDR1 is MNHEY and CDR2 SVGAGI. The CDR3 contains 14 residues. The V gene lost 3 bases and the J gene lost 4 bases, with 12 bases spanning the gap. DNA of the CDR3: TGTGCCAGCAGTTATAAGGGGTCGGGCACTGAAGCTTTCTTT. Its protein is CASSYKGSGTEAFF.